The T cell receptor (beta chain) under discussion was sequenced for a study of cytomegalovirus exposure and HLA in healthy donors listed by TCRdb under 2017. For context, the study as a whole: An earlier analysis of some 620 of the donors reported roughly 300 Gb of sequence data and 95 million to 130 million unique TCR beta sequences obtained from some 200 million T cells. All discovery cohort repertoires had been generated on a single sequencing platform. Typing coverage varied by locus: about 629-630 donors for A, B, C, DRB1 and DQB1; more than 500 for DQA1; approximately 610 for DPA1; fewer than 480 for DPB1. A few DR-DQ haplotypes were handled as single units for association and clustering because linkage in the cohort was strong. The T cell repertoires of 550 to 850 subjects were profiled by immunosequencing and related to cytomegalovirus serostatus. HLA typing included class I and class II loci at four-digit resolution. Among under 450 genotyped donors of the cohort, an average of around 240,000 unique TCR beta nucleotide sequences were sequenced per donor, roughly a sixth of them non-productive. High-throughput TCR immunosequencing, statistical association of individual TCRs with disease status, and machine learning were combined to predict cytomegalovirus infection status. A later analysis re-analyzed previously published TCR beta repertoires from roughly 630 donors and added high-resolution HLA genotyping to study TCR occurrence patterns. To decide whether each TCR beta V gene segment behaved as functional or pseudogenic, an earlier analysis of some 600 of the donors relied on high-throughput TCR beta sequencing. Rather than using new phenotypic data, the later analysis identified candidate immune exposures from TCR beta sequences and from how often those sequences occurred across donors. The study aimed to test whether signatures of past pathogen exposure could be identified by cataloging public T cell receptors. Donor age, sex, ethnicity and CMV serostatus were compiled together with the repertoire data. Genome-wide SNP genotypes for about 65% of the 666 donors were used in a later genetic analysis, which treated that subset as a discovery cohort. An early release covering roughly 600 HLA-typed donors comprised roughly 300 gigabases of sequencing data and around 85 million unique TCR sequences. Along with the roughly 670-subject first cohort, a separate validation cohort of over a hundred different subjects was used. Of the approximately 400 genotyped donors, 65% to 90% were placed in the genetic ancestry cluster associated with self-reported Caucasian donors.

Libraries came from the immunoSEQ multiplex PCR assay. For the multiplex PCR, a mixture combining 60 forward primers for TCR Vbeta segments and 13 reverse primers for TCR Jbeta segments was used. A multiplex PCR assay on genomic DNA amplified the CDR3 region of rearranged TCR beta genes. On the Illumina HiSeq System, the amplified TCR beta libraries were sequenced as 87-base-pair reads. The published analysis was carried out like this. A later analysis tallied around 82 million unique TCR beta chains across the 550 to 850 repertoires, and approximately 12 million of those chains were shared by two or more donors. Raw reads were error-corrected and collapsed into unique sequences by a nearest-neighbor algorithm in which closely related sequences were merged to remove PCR and sequencing errors. CDR3 sequences were aligned to IMGT reference sequences to assign V, D and J gene segments. For a sequence to be retained, a match of at least six nucleotides to both a V gene segment and a J gene segment was required. A rearrangement counted as productive if the CDR3 had no stop codons and remained in frame with V and J, and every other rearrangement counted as non-productive. CDR3 was defined by IMGT convention, running from the second conserved V-encoded cysteine to the conserved J-encoded phenylalanine. Sequences without an unambiguous match to a single V gene segment were excluded from the earlier analysis of almost 600 of the donors. In an earlier analysis of 450 to 750 of the donors, a V segment was called functional when productive rearrangements were above 56.7%, and segregating when the standard deviation between donors exceeded 5%. To diagnose cytomegalovirus status from the catalog of TCR beta chain sequences, a statistical classification framework was built. In a later analysis, TCR nucleotide sequences were compared against IMGT/GENE-DB human TR gene sequences so that V and J genes could be assigned. The TCRdist pipeline was used in a later analysis to assign CDR3 sequences and most-parsimonious VDJ recombination scenarios. In a later analysis, each TCR beta chain was defined by its CDR3 amino acid sequence together with its V-gene family, and reads without a unique V-gene family were excluded. As a way to deal with suspected cross-contamination and a sequencing artifact, a later analysis dropped over 550 nucleotide sequences that were highly shared and had low generation probability. A later analysis calculated a clonal expansion index for each public chain from normalized within-repertoire ranks of inferred template counts. In a later analysis, generation probabilities were computed using a VDJ recombination model fitted to out-of-frame rearrangements, and the results were checked against IGoR. Hypergeometric tests were used in a later analysis to score TCR-TCR, TCR-HLA and TCR-CMV co-occurrence, with a repertoire-size bias correction applied to the TCR pairs. In a later analysis, false discovery rates were estimated by permuting HLA or CMV assignments 20 times. In a later analysis, co-occurring TCRs were grouped using DBSCAN, and TCRdist sequence similarity was added for clustering within HLA-allele-positive subsets. Co-occurrence clustering excluded repertoires with fewer than 30,000 or more than 120,000 public chains, plus five with anomalous nucleotide sharing. Entries here come from immuneACCESS through TCRdb and include only in-frame sequences with V and J called. Some clones fail to appear in such tables; in the studies checked, an unresolved V gene covers under half of the shortfall, and the cause of the remainder is unknown. Clonal size and the V and J genes are those of that table, whereas D and trimming came from the DNA. In all, the sample holds approximately 150,000 clones, and more than 75% of those were seen once. Of the sample, around an eighth is held by the ten largest clones.

The study at large found these results: A further reported finding was that TCR beta sequences accurately predicted the HLA-A and HLA-B alleles for most subjects in the first cohort. The study gave a list of 150 to 200 TCR beta chains associated with cytomegalovirus. Correlated functional status among segregating V segments might reflect linkage disequilibrium, but an unknown experimental factor could not be ruled out. The 87-base-pair reads could not distinguish some IMGT-functional V segments, including TRBV6-2 and TRBV6-3, so those segments were excluded. The sequencing pipeline was judged likely to have produced a cluster of highly shared sequence variants as a technical artifact. Because some donors lacked HLA typing at each locus, the association tests relied only on the typed subset. The only immune exposure information available for the cohort was CMV serostatus. This cohort had only TCR beta chains sequenced, and the lack of alpha or paired-chain data limited which features could be detected. In a later analysis, several top co-occurrence clusters were reported to appear linked to parvovirus B19, influenza, CMV and Epstein-Barr virus. An association between a missense DCLRE1C variant and V-gene and J-gene trimming of TCR beta chains was found in a later genetic analysis and replicated in an independent cohort. According to a later analysis, TCR association rates differed among HLA loci, with DRB1 alleles showing the most associated TCRs and HLA-C alleles showing the fewest. An earlier analysis of 450 to 750 of the donors showed that most TCR beta V segments appeared in productive rearrangements either about 90% or about 30% of the time, which broadly matched IMGT annotations. Strong co-occurrence of HLA alleles, especially DR and DQ, made assigning TCR associations to individual alleles difficult. The authors suggested that the approach could potentially be extended to other disease states and immunological phenotypes. Compared with the 666-donor mean, donors in an Asian-associated ancestry cluster had fewer N-insertions in productive TCRs, according to a later genetic analysis. Presence/absence analyses assumed roughly uniform sequencing depth across donors, an assumption that may not hold. In vitro tests confirmed that a few of the cytomegalovirus-associated TCR beta chains recognize cytomegalovirus antigens. In a later analysis, HLA-associated TCR beta chains were found to be more clonally expanded and to have lower generation probabilities than equally common non-associated chains. The classifier was reported to diagnose cytomegalovirus status with high specificity and sensitivity in both the original and validation cohorts. While some public TCRs were present in many individuals, most TCR sequences turned up only very rarely across donors. Because counts were too low, 15 to 20 rarely observed V segments, including chromosome 9 orphons, were excluded from the earlier analysis of 587 of the donors. According to a later analysis, most CMV-associated TCR beta chains appeared to be HLA-restricted, and the HLA associations seemed to be driven largely by CMV exposure. In a later analysis, around 17,000 TCR beta sequences were associated with specific HLA alleles at a false discovery rate of 0.05.

In total, approximately 700 healthy bone marrow donors made up the cohort. At the time of sampling, every cohort member was nominally healthy, though immune exposures that went unrecorded were likely present. The donor was CMV seronegative and was included in the group of under 450 seronegative cohort members. Every donor gave a peripheral blood sample, and the peripheral blood mononuclear cells from that sample were used for TCR beta sequencing. The Qiagen DNeasy Blood Extraction Kit was used to extract genomic DNA from the blood cell samples. The CDR3 has 13 amino acids, counting the end cysteine and phenylalanine. CDR3 DNA is the only sequence kept; it has 39 bases, read in frame from the first base. V gives up 1 base and J gives up 6 bases, and the segment between their germline ends measures 8 bases. CDR1 SEHNR and CDR2 FQNEAQ are derived from the germline V gene (reference sequence). A word on this clone: Which antigen it targets is not known. No base-level quality is on record; no much larger clone is a single base apart.

Here the chain combines TRBV7-9 and TRBJ2-3; the D gene lacks a confident call. The clonotype originates from a middle-aged woman in good health and CMV-seronegative. Sequenced: PBMCs. The DNA sequence is as follows: TGTGCCAGCAGCTTAGGTTTGCGGGATACGCAGTATTTT. Its protein product is CASSLGLRDTQYF.